This T cell receptor beta chain was retrieved from a study of blood T cell repertoires in COVID-19 (dated by TCRdb to about 2020). Describing the broader study: The collaborator samples originated in the United States, Italy and Spain and spanned the acute and convalescent phases of COVID-19. The sample metadata nearly always contained a de-identified subject ID, COVID-19 status, age in years and sex. The prospective study material was composed of cDNA or gDNA derived from T cells, B-cell-depleted T cells, or PBMCs. Where available, HLA class I and class II types were obtained from metadata supplied by the sample provider rather than from assay-based typing. The repertoires were made available in a free public database intended to serve as a resource for research on the immune response to SARS-CoV-2. Samples were obtained from the ongoing ImmuneRACE study (first 160 participants) and from 950 to 1,500 subjects provided by 6 global collaborators. Subjects who had been exposed to COVID-19, were actively infected with it, or had recovered from it provided the deeply sampled blood TCRbeta repertoires that made up the dataset. On the study overall, not on this receptor specifically: Clinical and demographic metadata were provided uncurated, with the amount varying by source and participant.

Collaborating institutions collected whole blood in K2EDTA tubes following their own protocols. For TCRbeta analysis, collaborator samples were shipped as frozen whole blood, as isolated PBMCs, or as DNA extracted from either sample type. The CDR3 goes from the cysteine to the phenylalanine over 19 residues. Only the CDR3 DNA stays, 57 bases, in frame from base 1. Trimmed from V: 9 bases; trimmed from J: 5 bases; junction bases lacking a gene match: 23. The germline V gene (reference sequence) gives CDR1 as SGHNT and CDR2 as YYREEE. As regards this clone: This receptor's antigen is unknown. The sample holds no much larger clone one base away, and base qualities are not on file.

The immunoSEQ Assay, a bias-controlled multiplex PCR, was used to amplify TCRbeta CDR3 regions from genomic DNA. In the paper's pipeline: The number of nucleated cells in each sample was estimated by amplification of reference gene primers within the assay. To quantify the absolute abundance of each unique TCRbeta CDR3 rearrangement, sequence reads were collapsed and filtered. For each sample, productive Simpson clonality was calculated as the square root of Simpson's diversity index over productive rearrangements. In TCRdb, the immuneACCESS table is reduced to in-frame sequences with V and J assigned. These tables do not hold every clone; where another copy was compared, an unresolved V gene accounts for under half, and the others remain unexplained. From that table come the V and J calls and clone size; the DNA was used to work out D and trimming. A total of about 380,000 clones appear in this sample, around 92% of them only once. The ten top clones hold more than 1% of the sample.

Here the chain combines TRBV5-4 and TRBJ2-2, with TRBD2 matching 9 junction bases. Input material: peripheral blood. The TCR sequence derives from a man in his forties with acute or convalescent COVID-19. The CDR3 amino acid sequence is: CATPLGGVAGAPGTGELFF. The DNA sequence is as follows: TGTGCCACCCCCTTGGGGGGGGTAGCGGGAGCCCCGGGGACCGGGGAGCTGTTTTTT.